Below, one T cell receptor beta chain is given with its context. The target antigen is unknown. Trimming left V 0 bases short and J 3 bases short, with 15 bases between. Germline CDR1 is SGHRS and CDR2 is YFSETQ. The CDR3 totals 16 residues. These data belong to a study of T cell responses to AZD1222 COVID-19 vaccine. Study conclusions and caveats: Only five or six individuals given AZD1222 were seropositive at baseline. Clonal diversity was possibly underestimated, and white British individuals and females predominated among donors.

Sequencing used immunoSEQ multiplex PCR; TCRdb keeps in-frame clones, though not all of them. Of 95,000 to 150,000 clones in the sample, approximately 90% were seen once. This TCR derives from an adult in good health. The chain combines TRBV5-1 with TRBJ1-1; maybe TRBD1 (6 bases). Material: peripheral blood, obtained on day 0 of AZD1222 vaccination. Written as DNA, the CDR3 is TGCGCCAGCAGCTTGGTTAATAGGTGGGGGCACACTGAAGCTTTCTTT. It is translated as CASSLVNRWGHTEAFF.